This TCR beta chain was observed in a study of blood T cell repertoires in COVID-19. The overall study: From T cells, B-cell-depleted T cells, or PBMCs came the material, which was cDNA or gDNA.

Per the study methods: Researchers report that nucleated cell counts were estimated from reference gene primer amplification. Libraries were prepared by immunoSEQ multiplex PCR; TCRdb keeps only in-frame clonotypes and omits some of them. That table supplies the V and J calls and clone size; D and trimming were determined from the DNA. The sample lists approximately 44,000 clones, around 90% occurring once. The CDR3 consists of 14 residues. Germline V gene data show CDR1 as SGHRS and CDR2 as YFSETQ. Trimming removed 4 bases from V and 2 bases from J, with 10 bases in between. About this clone itself: The sample carries other DNA sequences with the same CDR3.

The TCR was taken from a woman aged 40 to 50 with acute or convalescent COVID-19. The V gene is TRBV5-1, the J gene TRBJ2-1; D may be TRBD2 (6 bases). The sample consisted of peripheral blood. CDR3 in amino acids: CASSPLATYNEQFF. CDR3 DNA sequence: TGCGCCAGCAGCCCACTAGCTACCTACAATGAGCAGTTCTTC.